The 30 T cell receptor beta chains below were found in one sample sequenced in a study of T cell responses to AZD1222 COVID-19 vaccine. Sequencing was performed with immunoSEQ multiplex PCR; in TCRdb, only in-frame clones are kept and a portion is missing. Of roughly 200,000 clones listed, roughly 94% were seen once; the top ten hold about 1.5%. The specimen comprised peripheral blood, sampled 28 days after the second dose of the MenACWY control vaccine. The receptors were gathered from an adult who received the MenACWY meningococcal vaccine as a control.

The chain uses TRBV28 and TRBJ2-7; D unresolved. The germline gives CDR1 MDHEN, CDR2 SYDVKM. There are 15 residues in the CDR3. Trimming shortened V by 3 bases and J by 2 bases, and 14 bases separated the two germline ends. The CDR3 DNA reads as TGTGCCAGCAGTTTTGGGGAAAGAGGCGCCTACGAGCAGTACTTC. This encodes CASSFGERGAYEQYF.

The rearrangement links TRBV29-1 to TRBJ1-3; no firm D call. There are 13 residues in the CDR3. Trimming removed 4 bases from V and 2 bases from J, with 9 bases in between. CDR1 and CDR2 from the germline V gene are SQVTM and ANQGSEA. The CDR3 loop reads CSVAVVAGNTIYF. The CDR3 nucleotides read TGCAGCGTTGCCGTCGTTGCTGGAAACACCATATATTTT.

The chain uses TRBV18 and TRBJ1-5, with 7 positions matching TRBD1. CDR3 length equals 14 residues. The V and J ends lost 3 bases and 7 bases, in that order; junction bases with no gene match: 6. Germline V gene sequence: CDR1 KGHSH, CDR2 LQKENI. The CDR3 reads CASSPGQSEQPQHF. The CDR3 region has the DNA TGTGCCAGCTCACCGGGACAGTCGGAACAGCCCCAGCATTTT.

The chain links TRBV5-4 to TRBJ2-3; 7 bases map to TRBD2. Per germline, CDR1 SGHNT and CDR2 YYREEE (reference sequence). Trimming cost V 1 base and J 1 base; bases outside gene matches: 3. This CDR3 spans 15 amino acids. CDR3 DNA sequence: TGTGCCAGCAGCTTGAAACGGGGGGGCACAGATACGCAGTATTTT. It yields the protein CASSLKRGGTDTQYF.

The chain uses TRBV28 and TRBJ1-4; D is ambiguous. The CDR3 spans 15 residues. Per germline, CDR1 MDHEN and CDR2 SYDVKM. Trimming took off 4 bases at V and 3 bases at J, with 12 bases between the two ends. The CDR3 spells CASSSVALANEKLFF. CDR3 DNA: TGTGCCAGCAGTTCAGTGGCCTTGGCTAATGAAAAACTGTTTTTT.

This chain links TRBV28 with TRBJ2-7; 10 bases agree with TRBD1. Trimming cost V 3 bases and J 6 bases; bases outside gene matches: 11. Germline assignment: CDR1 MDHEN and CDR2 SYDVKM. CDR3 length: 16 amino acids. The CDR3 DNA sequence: TGTGCCAGCAGTTTGCCCACCGGGACAGGGGAGGGCGAGCAGTACTTC. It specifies CASSLPTGTGEGEQYF.

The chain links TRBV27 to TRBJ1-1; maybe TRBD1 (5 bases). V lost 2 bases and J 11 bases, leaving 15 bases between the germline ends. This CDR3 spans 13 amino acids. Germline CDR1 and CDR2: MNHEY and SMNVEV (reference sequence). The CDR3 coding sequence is TGTGCCAGCAGTTTAGCGGGGGTTTGGAGGGCTTTCTTT. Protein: CASSLAGVWRAFF.

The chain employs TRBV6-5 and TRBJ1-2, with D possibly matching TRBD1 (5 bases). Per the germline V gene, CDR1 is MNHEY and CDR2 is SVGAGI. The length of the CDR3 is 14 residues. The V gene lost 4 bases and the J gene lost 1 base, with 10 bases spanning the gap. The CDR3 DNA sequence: TGTGCCAGCAGTTCAGGGACCTTTAACTATGGCTACACCTTC. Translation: CASSSGTFNYGYTF.

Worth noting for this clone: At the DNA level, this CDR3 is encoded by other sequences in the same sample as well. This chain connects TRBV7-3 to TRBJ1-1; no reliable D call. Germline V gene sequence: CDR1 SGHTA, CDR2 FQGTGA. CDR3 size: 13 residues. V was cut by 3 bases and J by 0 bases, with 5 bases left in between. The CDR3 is CASSFGMNTEAFF. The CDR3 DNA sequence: TGTGCCAGCAGCTTCGGCATGAACACTGAAGCTTTCTTT.

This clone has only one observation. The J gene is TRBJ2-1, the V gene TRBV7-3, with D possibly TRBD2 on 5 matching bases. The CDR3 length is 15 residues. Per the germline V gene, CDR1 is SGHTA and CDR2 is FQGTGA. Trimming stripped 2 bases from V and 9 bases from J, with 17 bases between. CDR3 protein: CASSLRLVEEGEQFF. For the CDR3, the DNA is TGTGCCAGCAGCTTACGGCTTGTGGAAGAGGGTGAGCAGTTCTTC.

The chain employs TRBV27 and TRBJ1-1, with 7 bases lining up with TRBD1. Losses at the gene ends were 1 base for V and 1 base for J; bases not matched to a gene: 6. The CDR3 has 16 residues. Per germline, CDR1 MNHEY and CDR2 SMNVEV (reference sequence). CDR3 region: CASSLWGTATNTEAFF. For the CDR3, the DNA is TGTGCCAGCAGTTTATGGGGGACAGCTACGAACACTGAAGCTTTCTTT.

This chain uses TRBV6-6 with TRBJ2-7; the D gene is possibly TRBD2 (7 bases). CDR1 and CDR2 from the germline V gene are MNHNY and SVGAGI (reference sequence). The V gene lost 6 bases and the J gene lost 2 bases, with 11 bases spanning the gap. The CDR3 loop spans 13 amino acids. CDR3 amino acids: CASSWEGAYEQYF. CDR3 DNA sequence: TGTGCCAGCAGCTGGGAGGGGGCCTACGAGCAGTACTTC.

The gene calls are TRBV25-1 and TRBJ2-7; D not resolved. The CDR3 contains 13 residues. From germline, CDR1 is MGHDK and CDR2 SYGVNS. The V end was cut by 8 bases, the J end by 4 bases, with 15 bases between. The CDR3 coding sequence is TGTGCCAGCTCACCCGACCCTGTTTACGAGCAGTACTTC. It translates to CASSPDPVYEQYF.

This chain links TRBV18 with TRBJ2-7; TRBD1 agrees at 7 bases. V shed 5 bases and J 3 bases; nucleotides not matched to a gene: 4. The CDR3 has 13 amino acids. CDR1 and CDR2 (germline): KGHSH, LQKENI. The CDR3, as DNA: TGTGCCAGCTCAGGACAGGAGAGCTACGAGCAGTACTTC. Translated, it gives CASSGQESYEQYF.

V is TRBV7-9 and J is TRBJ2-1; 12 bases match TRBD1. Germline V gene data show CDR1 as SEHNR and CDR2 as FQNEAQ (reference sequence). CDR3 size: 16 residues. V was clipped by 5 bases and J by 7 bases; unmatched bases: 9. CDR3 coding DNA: TGTGCCAGCAGCGCCAGGGACAGGGGGCCGACAAATGAGCAGTTCTTC. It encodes CASSARDRGPTNEQFF.

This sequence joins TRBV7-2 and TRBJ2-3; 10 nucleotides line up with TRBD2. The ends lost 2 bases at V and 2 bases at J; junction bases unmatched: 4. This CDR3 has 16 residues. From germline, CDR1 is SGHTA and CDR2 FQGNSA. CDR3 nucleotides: TGTGCCAGCAGCTTACAACTAGCGGGGAACACAGATACGCAGTATTTT. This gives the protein CASSLQLAGNTDTQYF.

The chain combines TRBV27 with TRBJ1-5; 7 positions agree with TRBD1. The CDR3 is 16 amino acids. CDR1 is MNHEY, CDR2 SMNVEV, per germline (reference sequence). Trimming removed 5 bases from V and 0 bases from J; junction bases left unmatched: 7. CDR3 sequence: CASSLEGTVSNQPQHF. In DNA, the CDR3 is TGTGCCAGCAGTCTTGAAGGGACAGTTAGCAATCAGCCCCAGCATTTT.

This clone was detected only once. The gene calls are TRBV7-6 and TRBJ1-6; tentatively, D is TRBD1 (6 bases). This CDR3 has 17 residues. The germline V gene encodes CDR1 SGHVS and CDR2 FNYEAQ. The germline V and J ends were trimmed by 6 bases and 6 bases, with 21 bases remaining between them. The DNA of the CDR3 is TGTGCCAGCAGTTCATTAGGGCCAGGGGCAATTAATTCACCCCTCCACTTT. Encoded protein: CASSSLGPGAINSPLHF.

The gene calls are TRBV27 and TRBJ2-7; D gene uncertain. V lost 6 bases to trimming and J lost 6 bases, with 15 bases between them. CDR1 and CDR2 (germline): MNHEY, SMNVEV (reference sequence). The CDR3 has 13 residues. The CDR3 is CASRPKGPREQYF. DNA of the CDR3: TGTGCCAGCAGGCCCAAGGGCCCACGCGAGCAGTACTTC.

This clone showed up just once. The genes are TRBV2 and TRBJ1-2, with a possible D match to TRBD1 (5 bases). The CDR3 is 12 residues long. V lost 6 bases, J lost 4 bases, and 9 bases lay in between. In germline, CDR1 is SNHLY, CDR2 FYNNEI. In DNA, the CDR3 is TGTGCCAGCAGGGGGGGGTTCTATGGCTACACCTTC. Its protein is CASRGGFYGYTF. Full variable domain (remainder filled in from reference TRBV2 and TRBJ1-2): EPEVTQTPSHQVTQMGQEVILRCVPISNHLYFYWYRQILGQKVEFLVSFYNNEISEKSEIFDDQFSVERPDGSNFTLKIRSTKLEDSAMYFCASRGGFYGYTFGSGTRLTVV.

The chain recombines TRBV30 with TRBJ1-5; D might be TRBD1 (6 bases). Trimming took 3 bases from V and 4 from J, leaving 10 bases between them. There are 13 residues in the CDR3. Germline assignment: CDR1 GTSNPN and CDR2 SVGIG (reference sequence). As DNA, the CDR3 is TGTGCCTGGAGCCTCCAGGGGAATCAGCCCCAGCATTTT. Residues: CAWSLQGNQPQHF.

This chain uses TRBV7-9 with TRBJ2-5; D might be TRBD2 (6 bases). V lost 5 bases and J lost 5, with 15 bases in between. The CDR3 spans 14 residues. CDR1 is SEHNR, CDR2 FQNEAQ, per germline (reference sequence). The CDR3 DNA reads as TGTGCCAGCAGCCGCGACGGGGGTGTGGAGACCCAGTACTTC. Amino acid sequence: CASSRDGGVETQYF.

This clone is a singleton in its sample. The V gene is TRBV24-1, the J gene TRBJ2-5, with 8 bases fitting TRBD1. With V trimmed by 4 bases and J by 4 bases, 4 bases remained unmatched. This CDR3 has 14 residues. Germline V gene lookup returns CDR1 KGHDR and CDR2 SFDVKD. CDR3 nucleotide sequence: TGTGCCACCAGTGACAGGACAGGGATAGAGACCCAGTACTTC. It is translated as CATSDRTGIETQYF.

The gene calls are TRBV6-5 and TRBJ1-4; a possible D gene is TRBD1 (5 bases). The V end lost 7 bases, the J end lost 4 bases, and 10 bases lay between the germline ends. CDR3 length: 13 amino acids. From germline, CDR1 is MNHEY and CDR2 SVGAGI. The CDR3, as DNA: TGTGCCAGCACCTCAGGGCTTAATGAAAAACTGTTTTTT. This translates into CASTSGLNEKLFF.

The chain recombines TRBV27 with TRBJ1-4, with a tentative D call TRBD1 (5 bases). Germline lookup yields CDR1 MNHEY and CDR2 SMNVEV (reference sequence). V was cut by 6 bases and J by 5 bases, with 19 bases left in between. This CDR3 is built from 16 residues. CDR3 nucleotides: TGTGCCAGCAGGAGGGAGCGGGGACGGACAAATGAAAAACTGTTTTTT. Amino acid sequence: CASRRERGRTNEKLFF.

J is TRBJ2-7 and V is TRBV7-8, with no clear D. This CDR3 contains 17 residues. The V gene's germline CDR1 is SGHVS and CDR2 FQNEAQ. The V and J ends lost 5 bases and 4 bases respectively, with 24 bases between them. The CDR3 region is CASSLLSGLSRSYEQYF. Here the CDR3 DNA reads TGTGCCAGCAGCCTATTATCCGGGCTAAGTCGGTCTTACGAGCAGTACTTC.

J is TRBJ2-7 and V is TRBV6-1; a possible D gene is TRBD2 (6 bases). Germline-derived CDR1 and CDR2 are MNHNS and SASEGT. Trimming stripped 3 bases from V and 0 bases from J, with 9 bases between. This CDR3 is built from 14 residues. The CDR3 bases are TGTGCCAGCAGTGATGGAGGGCGCTCCTACGAGCAGTACTTC. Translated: CASSDGGRSYEQYF.

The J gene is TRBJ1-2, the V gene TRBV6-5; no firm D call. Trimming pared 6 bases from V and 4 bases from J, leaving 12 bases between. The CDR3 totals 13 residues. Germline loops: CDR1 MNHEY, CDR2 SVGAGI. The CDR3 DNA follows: TGTGCCAGCAGCTCTCTCGTTCCCTATGGCTACACCTTC. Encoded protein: CASSSLVPYGYTF.

For the CDR3, the DNA is TGTGCCAGCAGCCCAAGTATAGGGAATGGCTACACCTTC. It is translated as CASSPSIGNGYTF. The gene calls are TRBV5-4 and TRBJ1-2; no clear D gene. V lost 4 bases, J lost 6 bases, and 13 bases lay in between. CDR1 is SGHNT, CDR2 YYREEE, per germline (reference sequence). There are 13 residues in the CDR3.

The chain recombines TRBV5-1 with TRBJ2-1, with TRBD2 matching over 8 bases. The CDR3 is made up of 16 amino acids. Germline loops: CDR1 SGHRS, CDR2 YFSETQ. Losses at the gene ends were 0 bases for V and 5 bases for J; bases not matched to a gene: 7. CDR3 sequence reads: CASSLGGLAGNNEQFF. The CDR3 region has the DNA TGCGCCAGCAGCTTGGGGGGGCTAGCGGGCAACAATGAGCAGTTCTTC.